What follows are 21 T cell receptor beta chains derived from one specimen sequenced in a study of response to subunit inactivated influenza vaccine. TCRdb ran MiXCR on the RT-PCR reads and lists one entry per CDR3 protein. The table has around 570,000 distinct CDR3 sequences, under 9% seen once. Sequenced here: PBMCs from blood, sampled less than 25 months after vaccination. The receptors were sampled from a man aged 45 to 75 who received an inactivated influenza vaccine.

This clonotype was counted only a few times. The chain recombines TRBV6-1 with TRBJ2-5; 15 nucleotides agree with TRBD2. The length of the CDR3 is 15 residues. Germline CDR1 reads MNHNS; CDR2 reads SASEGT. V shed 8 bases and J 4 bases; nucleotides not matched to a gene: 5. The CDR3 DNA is TGTGCCAGCCGGACTAGCGGGGGGGCCAGAGAGACCCAGTACTTC. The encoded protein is CASRTSGGARETQYF.

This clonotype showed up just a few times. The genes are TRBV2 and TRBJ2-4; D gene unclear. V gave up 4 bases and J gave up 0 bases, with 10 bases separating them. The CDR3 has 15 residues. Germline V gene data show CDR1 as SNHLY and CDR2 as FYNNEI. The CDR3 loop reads CASSGLWRAKNIQYF. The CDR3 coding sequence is TGTGCCAGCAGTGGTCTGTGGAGAGCCAAAAACATTCAGTACTTC.

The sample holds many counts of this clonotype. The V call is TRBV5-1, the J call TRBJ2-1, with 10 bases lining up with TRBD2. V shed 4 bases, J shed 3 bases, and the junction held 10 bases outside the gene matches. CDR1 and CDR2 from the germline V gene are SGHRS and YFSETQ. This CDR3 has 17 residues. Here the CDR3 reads CASSPSTSGAIYNEQFF. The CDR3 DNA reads TGCGCCAGCAGCCCATCAACTAGCGGGGCGATCTACAATGAGCAGTTCTTC. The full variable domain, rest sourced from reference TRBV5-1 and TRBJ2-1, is KAGVTQTPRYLIKTRGQQVTLSCSPISGHRSVSWYQQTPGQGLQFLFEYFSETQRNKGNFPGRFSGRQFSNSRSEMNVSTLELGDSALYLCASSPSTSGAIYNEQFFGPGTRLTVL.

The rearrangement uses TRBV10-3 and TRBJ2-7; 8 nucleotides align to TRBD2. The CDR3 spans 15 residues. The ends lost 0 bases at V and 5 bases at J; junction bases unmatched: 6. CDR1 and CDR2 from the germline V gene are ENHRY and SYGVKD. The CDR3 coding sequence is TGTGCCATCAGTGAGTCGCGGGGGGCGGGCGACGAGCAGTACTTC. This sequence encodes CAISESRGAGDEQYF.

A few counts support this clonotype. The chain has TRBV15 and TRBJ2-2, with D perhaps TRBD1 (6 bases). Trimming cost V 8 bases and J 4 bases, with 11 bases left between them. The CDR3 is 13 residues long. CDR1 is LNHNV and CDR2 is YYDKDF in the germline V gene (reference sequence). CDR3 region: CATEQGSTGELFF. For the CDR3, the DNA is TGTGCCACCGAACAGGGAAGCACCGGGGAGCTGTTTTTT.

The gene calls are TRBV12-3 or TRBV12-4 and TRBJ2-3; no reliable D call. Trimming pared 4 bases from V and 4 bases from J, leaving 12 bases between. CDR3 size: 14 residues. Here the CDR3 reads CASSSASSADTQYF. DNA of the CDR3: TGTGCCAGCAGTTCGGCTAGTTCAGCAGATACGCAGTATTTT.

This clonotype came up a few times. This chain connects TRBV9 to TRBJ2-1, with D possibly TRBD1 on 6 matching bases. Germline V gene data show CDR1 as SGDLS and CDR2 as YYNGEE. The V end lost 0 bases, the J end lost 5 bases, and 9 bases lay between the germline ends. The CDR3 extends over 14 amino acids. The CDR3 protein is CASSVAGTNNEQFF. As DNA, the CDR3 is TGTGCCAGCAGCGTAGCGGGGACAAACAATGAGCAGTTCTTC.

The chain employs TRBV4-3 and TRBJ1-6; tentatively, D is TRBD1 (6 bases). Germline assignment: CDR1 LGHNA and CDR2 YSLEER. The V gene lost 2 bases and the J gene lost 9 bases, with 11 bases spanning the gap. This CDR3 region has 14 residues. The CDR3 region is CASSQRLQGSPLHF. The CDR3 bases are TGCGCCAGCAGCCAACGGTTACAGGGTTCACCCCTCCACTTT.

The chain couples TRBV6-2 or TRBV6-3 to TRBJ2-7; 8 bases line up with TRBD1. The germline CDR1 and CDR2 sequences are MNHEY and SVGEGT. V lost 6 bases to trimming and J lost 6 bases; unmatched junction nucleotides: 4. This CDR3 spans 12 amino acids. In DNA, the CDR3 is TGTGCCAGCAGCAGACAGGGGTTCGAGCAGTACTTC. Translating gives CASSRQGFEQYF.

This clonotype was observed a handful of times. The CDR3 spells CASSLLGAAGSYEQYF. CDR3 nucleotide sequence: TGTGCCAGCAGCTTACTTGGGGCGGCAGGTTCCTACGAGCAGTACTTC. V is TRBV7-9 and J is TRBJ2-7, with D tentatively TRBD1 (5 bases). The CDR3 spans 16 residues. V dropped 2 bases and J dropped 1 base, with 15 bases sitting between them. Germline V CDR1 and CDR2: SEHNR, FQNEAQ (reference sequence).

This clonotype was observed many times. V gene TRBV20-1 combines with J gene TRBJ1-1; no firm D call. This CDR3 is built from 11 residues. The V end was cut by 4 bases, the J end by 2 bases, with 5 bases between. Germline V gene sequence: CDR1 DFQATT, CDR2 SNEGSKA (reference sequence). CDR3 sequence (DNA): TGCAGTGCTATTCATAACACTGAAGCTTTCTTT. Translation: CSAIHNTEAFF.

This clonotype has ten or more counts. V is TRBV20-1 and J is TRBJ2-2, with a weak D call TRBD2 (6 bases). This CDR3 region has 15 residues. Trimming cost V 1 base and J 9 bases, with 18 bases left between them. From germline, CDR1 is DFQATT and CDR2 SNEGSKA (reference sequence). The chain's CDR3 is CSARVASEFHRELFF. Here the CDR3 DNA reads TGCAGTGCTAGAGTGGCTAGCGAGTTTCACCGGGAGCTGTTTTTT.

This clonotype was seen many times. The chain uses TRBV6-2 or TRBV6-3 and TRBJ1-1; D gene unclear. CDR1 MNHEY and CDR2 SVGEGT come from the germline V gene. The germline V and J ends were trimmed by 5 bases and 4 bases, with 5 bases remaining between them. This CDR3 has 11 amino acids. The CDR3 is CASSRGTEAFF. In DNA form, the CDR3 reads TGTGCCAGCAGTCGGGGCACTGAAGCTTTCTTT.

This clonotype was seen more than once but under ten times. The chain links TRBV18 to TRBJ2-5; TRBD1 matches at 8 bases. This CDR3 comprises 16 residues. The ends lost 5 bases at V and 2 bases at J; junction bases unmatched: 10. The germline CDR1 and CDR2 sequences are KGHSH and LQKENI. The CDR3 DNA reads TGTGCCAGCTCATCAGGACAGGGATTGGTGCAAGAGACCCAGTACTTC. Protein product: CASSSGQGLVQETQYF.

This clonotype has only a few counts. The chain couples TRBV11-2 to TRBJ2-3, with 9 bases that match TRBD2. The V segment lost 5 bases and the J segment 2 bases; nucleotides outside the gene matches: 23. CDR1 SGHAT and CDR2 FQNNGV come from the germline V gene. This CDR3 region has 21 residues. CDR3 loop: CASSPRLGTSPSLTHTDTQYF. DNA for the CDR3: TGTGCCAGCAGCCCACGTTTGGGGACTAGCCCTTCTTTGACCCACACAGATACGCAGTATTTT.

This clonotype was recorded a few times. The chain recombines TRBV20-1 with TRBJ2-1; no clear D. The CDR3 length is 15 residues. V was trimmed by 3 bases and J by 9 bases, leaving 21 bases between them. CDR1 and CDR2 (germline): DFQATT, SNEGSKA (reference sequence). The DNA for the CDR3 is TGCAGTGCTAGGCCCTCATCTGTGATGTCCCCTGAGCAGTTCTTC. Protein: CSARPSSVMSPEQFF.

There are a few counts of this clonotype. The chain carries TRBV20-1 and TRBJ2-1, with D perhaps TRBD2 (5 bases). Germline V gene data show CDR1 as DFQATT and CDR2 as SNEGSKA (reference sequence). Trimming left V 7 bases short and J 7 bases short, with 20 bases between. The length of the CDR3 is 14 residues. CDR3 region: CSGNRAEVWNEQFF. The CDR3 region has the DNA TGCAGTGGGAATCGGGCGGAGGTCTGGAATGAGCAGTTCTTC.

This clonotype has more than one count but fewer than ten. The CDR3 sequence: CASSLDGAGVDEQYF. The CDR3 coding sequence is TGCGCCAGCAGCTTGGATGGGGCGGGAGTCGACGAGCAGTACTTC. This sequence joins TRBV5-1 and TRBJ2-7; 7 bases align to TRBD2. With V trimmed by 0 bases and J by 5 bases, 8 bases remained unmatched. The CDR3 contains 15 residues. Germline V lookup: CDR1 SGHRS, CDR2 YFSETQ.

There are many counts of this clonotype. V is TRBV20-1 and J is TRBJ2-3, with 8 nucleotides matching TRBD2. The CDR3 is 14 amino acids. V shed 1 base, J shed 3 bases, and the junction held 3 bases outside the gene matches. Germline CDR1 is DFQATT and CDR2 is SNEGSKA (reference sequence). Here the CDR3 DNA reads TGCAGTGCTAGAGTTAGCGGGGCAACAGATACGCAGTATTTT. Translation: CSARVSGATDTQYF.

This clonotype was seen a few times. The CDR3 DNA follows: TGTGCCAGCAGTTTTGATTGGAAACGGAGGACAGATACGCAGTATTTT. Protein: CASSFDWKRRTDTQYF. This chain links TRBV28 with TRBJ2-3; D may be TRBD2 (5 bases). CDR3 length equals 16 residues. The germline gives CDR1 MDHEN, CDR2 SYDVKM. V lost 3 bases, J lost 3 bases, and 16 bases lay in between.

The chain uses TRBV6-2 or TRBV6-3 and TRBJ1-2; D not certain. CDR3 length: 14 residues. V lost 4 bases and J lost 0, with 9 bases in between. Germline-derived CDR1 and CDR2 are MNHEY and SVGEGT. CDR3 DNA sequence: TGTGCCAGCAGTTGGAGCCCTCCTAACTATGGCTACACCTTC. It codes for CASSWSPPNYGYTF.